Reported below is one T cell receptor beta chain. This CDR3 is 14 amino acids long. Trimming left V 7 bases short and J 0 bases short, with 10 bases between. Germline CDR1 and CDR2: MNHEY and SVGAGI. Original data processing: Amplifying reference gene primers gave estimates of nucleated cell counts. Here immunoSEQ multiplex PCR was the method, and the copy in TCRdb shows in-frame clones only, minus some. The DNA was the basis for D and trimming; V, J and clone size are from that table. This table holds about 250,000 clones, 86% found once. The sample is drawn from a study of blood T cell repertoires in COVID-19. Study-level background: COVID-19 samples collected from the United States, Italy and Spain covered acute and convalescent phases. Sample material is recorded as cDNA or gDNA derived from T cells, B-cell-depleted T cells, or PBMCs.

The source material was peripheral blood. V is TRBV6-5 and J is TRBJ2-4; D might be TRBD2 (6 bases). The clonotype originates from a woman in her sixties who had recovered from COVID-19. CDR3 sequence (DNA): TGTGCCAGCAATTTGGGACTAGCCAAAAACATTCAGTACTTC. Encoded protein: CASNLGLAKNIQYF.